Listed below are T cell receptor beta chains from one sample, sequenced in a study of T cell repertoires in cytomegalovirus infection. MiXCR, applied by TCRdb to the reads, yields one record per CDR3 protein. The sample includes about 320,000 distinct CDR3 sequences, 8% to 9.5% of them seen just once. Sequencing was carried out using PBMCs. All receptors come from a human donor in good health (CMV status not recorded). Some clones in this sample may be carry-over from other donors' samples. Each CDR3 is given with its conserved first and last residue. Fields, in order: J gene, D gene, V gene, clone size, CDR3 protein, CDR3 DNA. A D gene is named only where the DNA matches it firmly. Some rows have no size entry. The others give once, few or many, or a class for an expanded clone.

j_gene: TRBJ2-7; d_gene: .; v_gene: TRBV28; abundance: many; CDR3aa: CASSLPQGPTRVYEQYF; CDR3nt: TGTGCCAGCAGTTTACCCCAGGGGCCAACCAGGGTCTACGAGCAGTACTTC
j_gene: TRBJ2-1; d_gene: .; v_gene: TRBV11-2; abundance: few; CDR3aa: CASSLVHLTSYNEQFF; CDR3nt: TGTGCCAGCAGCTTAGTTCATTTGACCTCCTACAATGAGCAGTTCTTC
j_gene: TRBJ1-5; d_gene: .; v_gene: TRBV10-3; abundance: .; CDR3aa: CAISESIGVGNQPQHF; CDR3nt: TGTGCCATCAGTGAGTCGATAGGGGTGGGCAATCAGCCCCAGCATTTT
j_gene: TRBJ2-4; d_gene: .; v_gene: TRBV7-9; abundance: many; CDR3aa: CASSSAENIQYF; CDR3nt: TGTGCCAGCAGCTCGGCCGAGAACATTCAGTACTTC
j_gene: TRBJ2-2; d_gene: .; v_gene: TRBV6-5; abundance: few; CDR3aa: CASSLSGYTGELFF; CDR3nt: TGTGCCAGCAGTTTATCGGGATACACCGGGGAGCTGTTTTTT
j_gene: TRBJ1-1; d_gene: .; v_gene: TRBV6-5; abundance: many; CDR3aa: CASSYFWNTEAFF; CDR3nt: TGTGCCAGCAGTTACTTTTGGAACACTGAAGCTTTCTTT
j_gene: TRBJ1-4; d_gene: TRBD1; v_gene: TRBV7-2; abundance: many; CDR3aa: CASSSQGGANEKLFF; CDR3nt: TGTGCCAGCAGCTCACAGGGGGGGGCTAATGAAAAACTGTTTTTT
j_gene: TRBJ2-5; d_gene: .; v_gene: TRBV29-1; abundance: .; CDR3aa: CSVEVGRRGTQYF; CDR3nt: TGCAGCGTTGAAGTTGGCAGGCGCGGAACCCAGTACTTC
j_gene: TRBJ2-5; d_gene: TRBD1; v_gene: TRBV7-2; abundance: few; CDR3aa: CASSSGQGYETQYF; CDR3nt: TGTGCCAGCAGCTCAGGACAGGGGTATGAGACCCAGTACTTC
j_gene: TRBJ1-2; d_gene: .; v_gene: TRBV28; abundance: few; CDR3aa: CASSSPGTPVGYTF; CDR3nt: TGTGCCAGCAGTTCCCCGGGGACCCCGGTAGGCTACACCTTC
j_gene: TRBJ2-7; d_gene: .; v_gene: TRBV7-4; abundance: few; CDR3aa: CASSPGDSTYEQYF; CDR3nt: TGTGCCAGCAGCCCGGGGGACAGCACCTACGAGCAGTACTTC
j_gene: TRBJ2-1; d_gene: .; v_gene: TRBV6-1; abundance: .; CDR3aa: CASSVRYRDTQFF; CDR3nt: TGTGCCAGCAGTGTCCGTTACAGGGATACGCAGTTCTTC
j_gene: TRBJ2-7; d_gene: .; v_gene: TRBV20-1; abundance: .; CDR3aa: CSASRMGEGHGEQYF; CDR3nt: TGCAGTGCTAGTAGAATGGGAGAAGGGCATGGCGAGCAGTACTTC
j_gene: TRBJ1-2; d_gene: TRBD1; v_gene: TRBV11-2; abundance: few; CDR3aa: CASSTFTGDPSYGYTF; CDR3nt: TGTGCCAGCAGCACCTTTACAGGGGACCCCTCCTATGGCTACACCTTC
j_gene: TRBJ1-2; d_gene: TRBD1; v_gene: TRBV19; abundance: few; CDR3aa: CASSRTGENGYTF; CDR3nt: TGTGCCAGTTCCCGGACAGGCGAAAATGGCTACACCTTC
j_gene: TRBJ2-7; d_gene: .; v_gene: TRBV9; abundance: few; CDR3aa: CASSVAWVSRGLRYEQYF; CDR3nt: TGTGCCAGCAGCGTAGCTTGGGTATCTCGGGGGCTTCGCTACGAGCAGTACTTC
j_gene: TRBJ2-1; d_gene: .; v_gene: TRBV11-3; abundance: .; CDR3aa: CASSLELSFGDRSYSRLSYNEQFF; CDR3nt: TGTGCCAGCAGCTTAGAGTTAAGTTTCGGGGACCGGTCCTACAGCCGACTATCCTACAATGAGCAGTTCTTC
j_gene: TRBJ1-5; d_gene: .; v_gene: TRBV6-1; abundance: few; CDR3aa: CASKRQETSNQPQHF; CDR3nt: TGTGCCAGCAAGCGGCAGGAGACTAGCAATCAGCCCCAGCATTTT
j_gene: TRBJ1-6; d_gene: .; v_gene: TRBV7-3; abundance: .; CDR3aa: CASSAAPRAPLHF; CDR3nt: TGTGCCAGCAGCGCCGCCCCTCGGGCACCCCTCCACTTT
j_gene: TRBJ2-3; d_gene: TRBD1; v_gene: TRBV12-3/TRBV12-4; abundance: many; CDR3aa: CASSFRQGKDTQYF; CDR3nt: TGTGCCAGCAGTTTCCGACAGGGTAAAGATACGCAGTATTTT
j_gene: TRBJ1-4; d_gene: .; v_gene: TRBV7-2; abundance: many; CDR3aa: CASSLARGFGVNEKLFF; CDR3nt: TGTGCCAGCAGCTTAGCCCGTGGGTTTGGGGTTAATGAAAAACTGTTTTTT
j_gene: TRBJ2-7; d_gene: .; v_gene: TRBV7-2; abundance: .; CDR3aa: CASSTLGKKQYF; CDR3nt: TGTGCCAGCAGCACACTAGGAAAGAAGCAGTACTTC
j_gene: TRBJ2-7; d_gene: TRBD1; v_gene: TRBV6-5; abundance: .; CDR3aa: CASRRRGTDYYEQYF; CDR3nt: TGTGCCAGCAGACGCCGTGGGACAGATTACTACGAGCAGTACTTC
j_gene: TRBJ1-1; d_gene: .; v_gene: TRBV2; abundance: many; CDR3aa: CASSVGNTEAFF; CDR3nt: TGTGCCAGCAGTGTGGGTAACACTGAAGCTTTCTTT
j_gene: TRBJ1-1; d_gene: .; v_gene: TRBV6-8; abundance: .; CDR3aa: CASSRQAALNTEAFF; CDR3nt: TGTGCCAGCAGCCGACAGGCGGCATTGAACACTGAAGCTTTCTTT
j_gene: TRBJ2-1; d_gene: .; v_gene: TRBV19; abundance: .; CDR3aa: CASSSRYTNNEQFF; CDR3nt: TGTGCCAGTAGTTCCCGATATACCAACAATGAGCAGTTCTTC
j_gene: TRBJ2-5; d_gene: .; v_gene: TRBV7-2; abundance: few; CDR3aa: CASSLSGQKETQYF; CDR3nt: TGTGCCAGCAGCTTATCGGGTCAGAAAGAGACCCAGTACTTC
j_gene: TRBJ2-3; d_gene: .; v_gene: TRBV20-1; abundance: few; CDR3aa: CSAQQSGRNGDTQYF; CDR3nt: TGCAGTGCTCAGCAATCCGGGCGGAACGGAGATACGCAGTATTTT
j_gene: TRBJ2-7; d_gene: TRBD2; v_gene: TRBV6-2/TRBV6-3; abundance: many; CDR3aa: CASSYRAGAAGQYF; CDR3nt: TGTGCCAGCAGTTACAGAGCGGGAGCGGCCGGGCAGTACTTC
j_gene: TRBJ1-5; d_gene: .; v_gene: TRBV2; abundance: few; CDR3aa: CASTLQGGDQPQHF; CDR3nt: TGTGCCAGCACTCTACAGGGTGGAGATCAGCCCCAGCATTTT
j_gene: TRBJ2-4; d_gene: .; v_gene: TRBV4-1; abundance: .; CDR3aa: CASSQDREKGAKNIQYF; CDR3nt: TGCGCCAGCAGCCAAGATCGGGAAAAGGGGGCCAAAAACATTCAGTACTTC
j_gene: TRBJ1-5; d_gene: TRBD1; v_gene: TRBV7-9; abundance: many; CDR3aa: CASSARGDQPQHF; CDR3nt: TGTGCCAGCAGCGCCAGGGGGGACCAGCCCCAGCATTTT
j_gene: TRBJ2-3; d_gene: .; v_gene: TRBV27; abundance: many; CDR3aa: CASSFRHLTDTQYF; CDR3nt: TGTGCCAGCAGTTTTCGGCACCTCACAGATACGCAGTATTTT
j_gene: TRBJ2-6; d_gene: TRBD1; v_gene: TRBV7-2; abundance: .; CDR3aa: CASSATGAGANVLTF; CDR3nt: TGTGCCAGCAGCGCGACAGGGGCTGGGGCCAACGTCCTGACTTTC
j_gene: TRBJ1-6; d_gene: .; v_gene: TRBV7-3; abundance: few; CDR3aa: CASSQGTYNSPLHF; CDR3nt: TGTGCCAGCAGCCAAGGGACTTATAATTCACCCCTCCACTTT
j_gene: TRBJ2-7; d_gene: .; v_gene: TRBV12-3/TRBV12-4; abundance: few; CDR3aa: CASTRSTYEQYF; CDR3nt: TGTGCCAGCACCCGAAGTACCTACGAGCAGTACTTC
j_gene: TRBJ2-3; d_gene: .; v_gene: TRBV7-2; abundance: many; CDR3aa: CASSSSPRDTQYF; CDR3nt: TGTGCCAGCAGCTCCTCTCCCCGGGATACGCAGTATTTT
j_gene: TRBJ2-3; d_gene: .; v_gene: TRBV7-6; abundance: few; CDR3aa: CASSPGTATDTQYF; CDR3nt: TGTGCCAGCAGCCCTGGGACGGCGACAGATACGCAGTATTTT
j_gene: TRBJ2-1; d_gene: .; v_gene: TRBV6-2/TRBV6-3; abundance: few; CDR3aa: CASSYPGYYNEQFF; CDR3nt: TGTGCCAGCAGTTATCCGGGTTACTACAATGAGCAGTTCTTC
j_gene: TRBJ1-5; d_gene: TRBD1; v_gene: TRBV27; abundance: few; CDR3aa: CASSGTDSSNQPQHF; CDR3nt: TGTGCCAGCAGTGGGACAGATTCTAGCAATCAGCCCCAGCATTTT
j_gene: TRBJ1-1; d_gene: TRBD1; v_gene: TRBV20-1; abundance: .; CDR3aa: CSARTGQRGNTEAFF; CDR3nt: TGCAGTGCTAGAACGGGACAGCGTGGGAACACTGAAGCTTTCTTT
j_gene: TRBJ1-4; d_gene: .; v_gene: TRBV27; abundance: few; CDR3aa: CASSLQGRYEKLFF; CDR3nt: TGTGCCAGCAGCCTCCAAGGGCGCTACGAAAAACTGTTTTTT
j_gene: TRBJ2-1; d_gene: .; v_gene: TRBV7-9; abundance: few; CDR3aa: CASEEDTQFF; CDR3nt: TGTGCCAGCGAGGAAGATACCCAGTTCTTC
j_gene: TRBJ2-7; d_gene: .; v_gene: TRBV7-9; abundance: .; CDR3aa: CASSFLEGVGSYEQYF; CDR3nt: TGTGCCAGCAGCTTCCTCGAAGGGGTCGGCTCCTACGAGCAGTACTTC
j_gene: TRBJ2-3; d_gene: TRBD2; v_gene: TRBV18; abundance: .; CDR3aa: CASSPTGLAGLGTDTQYF; CDR3nt: TGTGCCAGCTCACCTACCGGACTAGCGGGATTGGGGACAGATACGCAGTATTTT
j_gene: TRBJ2-7; d_gene: TRBD1; v_gene: TRBV6-6; abundance: .; CDR3aa: CASKTGGQRYEQYF; CDR3nt: TGTGCCAGCAAAACAGGGGGCCAAAGGTACGAGCAGTACTTC
j_gene: TRBJ2-7; d_gene: TRBD2; v_gene: TRBV4-2; abundance: many; CDR3aa: CASSHGGSYEQYF; CDR3nt: TGTGCCAGCAGCCACGGCGGGAGCTACGAGCAGTACTTC
j_gene: TRBJ1-6; d_gene: .; v_gene: TRBV7-2; abundance: many; CDR3aa: CASSLEKRGLRSYNSPLHF; CDR3nt: TGTGCCAGCAGCTTAGAGAAGCGCGGATTACGCTCCTATAATTCACCCCTCCACTTT
j_gene: TRBJ2-2; d_gene: .; v_gene: TRBV19; abundance: .; CDR3aa: CATSPGGVIGELFF; CDR3nt: TGTGCCACCTCCCCCGGTGGGGTAATCGGGGAGCTGTTTTTT